The clone carrying this T cell receptor (beta chain) was observed a handful of times. As yet, its antigen is unknown. Germline trimming cut 0 bases from V and 3 bases from J; bases unmatched to any gene: 4. Per germline, CDR1 SGHRS and CDR2 YFSETQ. CDR3 length: 16 residues. This sample is part of a study of immune cell composition in non-small cell lung cancer. Normal lung was taken at the farthest possible site, at least 3 cm from tumour. Genomic DNA came from frozen unsorted single-cell suspensions. Whole-study findings and limits: Squamous carcinomas (approximately 80%) more often had tumour-associated clones >0.5% than adenocarcinomas (33%).

Using immunoSEQ multiplex PCR, the repertoire was profiled, and TCRdb retains in-frame clones only, with some absent. The sample carries 4,000 to 6,000 clones, approximately 77% recorded once. The chain joins TRBV5-1 to TRBJ2-3; 10 bases match TRBD1. Sequencing input: non-adjacent lung tissue. The source is a human donor with non-small cell lung cancer. The CDR3 spells CASSLGQGAPTDTQYF. The CDR3 nucleotides read TGCGCCAGCAGCTTGGGACAGGGGGCTCCGACAGATACGCAGTATTTT.